These 16 T cell receptor beta chains originate from one sample sequenced in a study of response to subunit inactivated influenza vaccine. Using its own MiXCR run on the RT-PCR reads, TCRdb lists one record per CDR3 protein. This table holds 540,000 or so distinct CDR3 sequences, 10% to 15% found once. This specimen was PBMCs from blood, taken 35 to 45 days after vaccination. The receptors derive from a man aged 50 to 60 who received an inactivated influenza vaccine.

This clonotype was observed a few times. The chain uses TRBV6-2 or TRBV6-3 and TRBJ2-2; TRBD1 or TRBD2 may be the D gene (7 bases each). V was trimmed by 6 bases and J by 0 bases, leaving 14 bases between them. This CDR3 spans 16 amino acids. From germline, CDR1 is MNHEY and CDR2 SVGEGT. CDR3 amino acids: CASSQRDRANTGELFF. Here the CDR3 DNA reads TGTGCCAGCAGCCAGCGGGACAGAGCGAACACCGGGGAGCTGTTTTTT.

The chain uses TRBV10-3 and TRBJ1-2, with a weak D call TRBD1 (5 bases). CDR1 is ENHRY and CDR2 is SYGVKD in the germline V gene. The CDR3 sequence is 15 residues long. Trimming stripped 7 bases from V and 4 bases from J, with 19 bases between. DNA of the CDR3: TGTGCCATCATAAGGCGTCTGGGGGGAGGCTATGGCTACACCTTC. Its protein product is CAIIRRLGGGYGYTF.

The chain has TRBV12-3 or TRBV12-4 and TRBJ2-1; 7 bases are a match to TRBD1. The CDR3 contains 15 residues. V lost 6 bases and J lost 6; bases outside the gene matches: 11. In DNA, the CDR3 is TGTGCCAGCAGAGTAGGGGGCTCGAGGGTCAATGAGCAGTTCTTC. Translation: CASRVGGSRVNEQFF.

This chain connects TRBV12-3 or TRBV12-4 to TRBJ2-5; TRBD2 matches at 16 bases. Unmatched junction bases numbered 4, after V lost 6 bases and J lost 0 bases. The CDR3 contains 17 residues. The CDR3 nucleotides are TGTGCCAGCAGGGGGACTAGCGGGGGGGTGTACCAAGAGACCCAGTACTTC. Translating gives CASRGTSGGVYQETQYF.

This clonotype was seen repeatedly, ten times or more. The rearrangement joins TRBV7-2 to TRBJ2-1; D is uncertain. Trimming removed 1 base at V and 3 bases at J, with 13 bases between. The germline CDR1 and CDR2 sequences are SGHTA and FQGNSA. The CDR3 runs to 16 residues. The CDR3: CASSLVGPVGYNEQFF. DNA for the CDR3: TGTGCCAGCAGCTTAGTCGGCCCCGTGGGCTACAATGAGCAGTTCTTC.

This clonotype has at least ten counts. The chain couples TRBV11-2 to TRBJ2-7; 7 bases match TRBD2. The germline V gene has CDR1 SGHAT and CDR2 FQNNGV. Trimming at V came to 5 bases and at J to 0 bases, leaving 7 bases not matched to a gene. This CDR3 is 15 amino acids long. CDR3 loop: CASSPPSGRSYEQYF. The DNA of the CDR3 is TGTGCCAGCAGCCCACCTAGCGGACGCTCCTACGAGCAGTACTTC.

The chain carries TRBV7-2 and TRBJ2-7; a possible D gene is TRBD1 (5 bases). CDR1 and CDR2 (germline): SGHTA, FQGNSA. The V gene lost 1 base and the J gene lost 0 bases, with 10 bases spanning the gap. There are 15 residues in the CDR3. The CDR3 loop reads CASSLGQLASYEQYF. CDR3 coding DNA: TGTGCCAGCAGCTTAGGACAGCTCGCCTCCTACGAGCAGTACTTC. The full variable domain, with the rest looked up from reference TRBV7-2 and TRBJ2-7, is GAGVSQSPSNKVTEKGKDVELRCDPISGHTALYWYRQSLGQGLEFLIYFQGNSAPDKSGLPSDRFSAERTGGSVSTLTIQRTQQEDSAVYLCASSLGQLASYEQYFGPGTRLTVT.

This clonotype was seen a few times. This chain links TRBV6-1 with TRBJ2-1; a possible D gene is TRBD2 (6 bases). Trimming removed 2 bases at V and 0 bases at J, with 14 bases between. The germline CDR1 and CDR2 sequences are MNHNS and SASEGT. The CDR3 loop spans 17 amino acids. The CDR3 sequence is CASSERRASGSYNEQFF. CDR3 bases: TGTGCCAGCAGTGAACGGAGGGCCTCCGGCTCCTACAATGAGCAGTTCTTC.

This chain connects TRBV6-1 to TRBJ1-2, with a tentative D call TRBD1 (5 bases). Germline assignment: CDR1 MNHNS and CDR2 SASEGT. Trimming stripped 0 bases from V and 5 bases from J, with 13 bases between. There are 15 residues in the CDR3. The CDR3 spells CASSEAPSPGYGYTF. CDR3 bases: TGTGCCAGCAGTGAAGCCCCTTCCCCAGGGTATGGCTACACCTTC.

This chain connects TRBV5-1 to TRBJ1-6, with unresolved D. This CDR3 is built from 15 residues. Per germline, CDR1 SGHRS and CDR2 YFSETQ. The V and J ends lost 0 bases and 10 bases respectively, with 14 bases between them. CDR3 loop: CASSLASTRWSPLHF. DNA for the CDR3: TGCGCCAGCAGCTTGGCGTCAACGCGGTGGTCACCCCTCCACTTT. Supplemented by reference TRBV5-1 and TRBJ1-6, the full variable domain reads KAGVTQTPRYLIKTRGQQVTLSCSPISGHRSVSWYQQTPGQGLQFLFEYFSETQRNKGNFPGRFSGRQFSNSRSEMNVSTLELGDSALYLCASSLASTRWSPLHFGNGTRLTVT.

Only a few counts were recorded for this clonotype. The rearrangement links TRBV10-3 to TRBJ2-2; TRBD2 might be the D (6 bases). Trimming left V 10 bases short and J 6 bases short, with 15 bases between. The CDR3 spans 13 residues. From germline, CDR1 is ENHRY and CDR2 SYGVKD. CDR3 DNA sequence: TGTGCCAGCCGCGGGGAAAACTCCGGGGAGCTGTTTTTT. Protein: CASRGENSGELFF.

This rearrangement joins TRBV29-1 to TRBJ2-3; 8 bases are shared with TRBD2. V lost 8 bases, J lost 4 bases, and 11 bases stayed unmatched. CDR1 is SQVTM, CDR2 ANQGSEA, per germline. The CDR3 sequence is 14 residues long. The CDR3 region has the DNA TGCAGCACACAAACGACTAGCGCAGCAGATACGCAGTATTTT. Translated: CSTQTTSAADTQYF.

Many counts were recorded for this clonotype. The chain carries TRBV12-3 or TRBV12-4 and TRBJ2-3, with D maybe TRBD2 (6 bases). Trimming cost V 5 bases and J 1 base, with 13 bases left between them. The CDR3 is made up of 15 amino acids. The CDR3 DNA reads as TGTGCCAGCAGTCGGGGGACCCGGCGCACAGATACGCAGTATTTT. Amino acid sequence: CASSRGTRRTDTQYF.

This clonotype was detected only a few times. V and J are TRBV4-3 and TRBJ2-2, with TRBD1 as a possible D gene (5 bases). From germline, CDR1 is LGHNA and CDR2 YSLEER. This CDR3 region has 15 residues. Trimming cost V 7 bases and J 0 bases, with 12 bases left between them. CDR3 nucleotides: TGCGCCAGCAACAGACAGCTCCCGAACACCGGGGAGCTGTTTTTT. Translating it yields CASNRQLPNTGELFF.

This clonotype has just a few counts. The chain links TRBV20-1 to TRBJ2-1; 7 nucleotides line up with TRBD2. Germline CDR1 and CDR2: DFQATT and SNEGSKA (reference sequence). The trim removed 5 bases at V and 7 bases at J, leaving 8 bases unmatched. The CDR3 spans 13 residues. CDR3 protein: CSAASGEGNEQFF. The CDR3, as DNA: TGCAGTGCTGCAAGCGGGGAGGGGAATGAGCAGTTCTTC.

This clonotype has just a few counts. The chain recombines TRBV6-1 with TRBJ1-5, with no clear D. There are 16 residues in the CDR3. The germline V gene has CDR1 MNHNS and CDR2 SASEGT. Trimming shortened V by 2 bases and J by 0 bases, and 11 bases separated the two germline ends. CDR3 protein: CASSEWARTSNQPQHF. CDR3 bases: TGTGCCAGCAGTGAATGGGCAAGAACTAGCAATCAGCCCCAGCATTTT.